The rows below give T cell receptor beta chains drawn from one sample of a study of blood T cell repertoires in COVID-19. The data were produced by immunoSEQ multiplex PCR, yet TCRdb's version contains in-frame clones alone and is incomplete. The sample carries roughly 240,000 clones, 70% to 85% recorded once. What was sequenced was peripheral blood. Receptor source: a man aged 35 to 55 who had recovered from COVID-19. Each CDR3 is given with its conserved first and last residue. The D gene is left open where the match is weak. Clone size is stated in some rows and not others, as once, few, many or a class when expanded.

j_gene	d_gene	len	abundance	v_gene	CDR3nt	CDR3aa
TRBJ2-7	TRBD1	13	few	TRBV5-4	TGTGCCAGCAGCTTAGACAGGGCCTACGAGCAGTACTTC	CASSLDRAYEQYF
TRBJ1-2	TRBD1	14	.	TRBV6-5	TGTGCCAGCACTCGGACAGGGGGCAACTATGGCTACACCTTC	CASTRTGGNYGYTF
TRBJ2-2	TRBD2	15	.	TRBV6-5	TGTGCCAGCAGTTACGGAACTAGCGGGAGCCGGGAGCTGTTTTTT	CASSYGTSGSRELFF
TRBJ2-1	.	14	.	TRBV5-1	TGCGCCAGCAGTGCCGGGAGTGCCTACAATGAGCAGTTCTTC	CASSAGSAYNEQFF
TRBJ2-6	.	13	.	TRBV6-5	TGTGCCAGCAGGGGGCCTGGGGCCAACGTCCTGACTTTC	CASRGPGANVLTF
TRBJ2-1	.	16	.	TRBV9	TGTGCCAGCAGCATCGGCGGGGCATCCTCCTACAATGAGCAGTTCTTC	CASSIGGASSYNEQFF
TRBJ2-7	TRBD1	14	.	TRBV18	TGTGCCAGCTCACCTACAACAGGGGGATACGAGCAGTACTTC	CASSPTTGGYEQYF
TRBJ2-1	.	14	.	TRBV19	TGTGCCAGTAGTACCCCGGGAAAGACCCATGAGCAGTTCTTC	CASSTPGKTHEQFF
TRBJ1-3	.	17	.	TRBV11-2	TGTGCCAGCAGCTTAGGCCCAGGGCGAAGCTCTGGAAACACCATATATTTT	CASSLGPGRSSGNTIYF
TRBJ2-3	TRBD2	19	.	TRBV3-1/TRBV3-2	TGTGCCAGCAGCCAAGTCGCCGGCGGGGGGCCAGAGGATACAGATACGCAGTATTTT	CASSQVAGGGPEDTDTQYF
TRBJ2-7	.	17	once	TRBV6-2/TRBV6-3	TGTGCCAGCAGTTACAAGTTAGGGGAACCTCTCTCCTACGAGCAGTACTTC	CASSYKLGEPLSYEQYF
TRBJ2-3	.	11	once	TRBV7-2	TGTGCCAGCAGCGAGGCAGATACGCAGTATTTT	CASSEADTQYF
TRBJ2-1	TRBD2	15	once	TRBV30	TGTGCCTCTCAGGGGAAGACTAGCGGGAGGATCGAGCAGTTCTTC	CASQGKTSGRIEQFF
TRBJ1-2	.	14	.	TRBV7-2	TGTGCCAGCAGCTTAGCGTCCAGGGGAAATGGCTACACCTTC	CASSLASRGNGYTF
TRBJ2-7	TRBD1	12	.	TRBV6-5	TGTGCCAGCCGGGACAGGGTCTACGAGCAGTACTTC	CASRDRVYEQYF
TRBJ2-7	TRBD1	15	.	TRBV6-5	TGTGCCAGCAGTTACACCGGGACAGGAGCCTACGAGCAGTACTTC	CASSYTGTGAYEQYF
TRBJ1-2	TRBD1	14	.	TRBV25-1	TGTGCCAGCAGCTCCGGGACAGGTCTCTATGGCTACACCTTC	CASSSGTGLYGYTF
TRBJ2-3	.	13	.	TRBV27	TGTGCCAGCAGCCCATTCCAGGGGGATACGCAGTATTTT	CASSPFQGDTQYF
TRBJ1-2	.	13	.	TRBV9	TGTGCCAGCAGCGTAGCCCAAAACTATGGCTACACCTTC	CASSVAQNYGYTF
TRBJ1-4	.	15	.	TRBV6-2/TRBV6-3	TGTGCCAGCAGTTACGGAACCTCGACAGCGGAAAAACTGTTTTTT	CASSYGTSTAEKLFF
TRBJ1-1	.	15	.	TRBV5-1	TGCGCCAGCAGCTCGTTAGGGGTACGTAACACTGAAGCTTTCTTT	CASSSLGVRNTEAFF
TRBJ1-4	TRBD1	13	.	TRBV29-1	TGCAGCGTTGGGCAGGGGGCGGATGAAAAACTGTTTTTT	CSVGQGADEKLFF
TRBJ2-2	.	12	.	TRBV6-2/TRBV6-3	TGTGCCAGCAGTCAGGGAAGCGGGGAGCTGTTTTTT	CASSQGSGELFF
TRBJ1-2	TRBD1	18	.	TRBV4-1	TGCGCCAGCAGCCAACCCCTCCGGGACAGGAGGGCCAACTATGGCTACACCTTC	CASSQPLRDRRANYGYTF
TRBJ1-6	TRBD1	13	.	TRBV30	TGTGCCTGGCAGGGACAGGAAAATTCACCCCTCCACTTT	CAWQGQENSPLHF
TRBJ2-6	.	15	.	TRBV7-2	TGTGCCAGCAGCTTCGAGCTATCTGGGGCCAACGTCCTGACTTTC	CASSFELSGANVLTF